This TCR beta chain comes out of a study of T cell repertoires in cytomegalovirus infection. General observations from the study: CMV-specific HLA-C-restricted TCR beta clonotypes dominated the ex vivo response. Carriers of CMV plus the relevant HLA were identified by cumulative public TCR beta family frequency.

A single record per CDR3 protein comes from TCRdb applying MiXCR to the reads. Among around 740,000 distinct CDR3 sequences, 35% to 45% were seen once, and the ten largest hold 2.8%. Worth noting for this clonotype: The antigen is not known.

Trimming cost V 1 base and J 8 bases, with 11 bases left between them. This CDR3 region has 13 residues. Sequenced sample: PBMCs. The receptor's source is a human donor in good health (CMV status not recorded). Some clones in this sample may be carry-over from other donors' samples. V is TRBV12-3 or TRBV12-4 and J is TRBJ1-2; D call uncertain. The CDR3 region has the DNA TGTGCCAGCAGTTTAGGACTGCGGTACGGCTACACCTTC. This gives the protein CASSLGLRYGYTF.